This TCR beta chain was retrieved from a study of T cell repertoires in cytomegalovirus infection. Overall study: An indication of both CMV infection and matching HLA type came from public TCR beta signatures. Study conclusions and caveats: Accumulated public TCR beta family frequency recognized individuals carrying CMV together with the relevant HLA.

This CDR3 is 15 amino acids long. Germline CDR1 and CDR2: SGHVS and FNYEAQ. This clonotype was picked up a small number of times. The antigen is not known. The junction does not match germline at one end; this may be a read error. TCRdb redid the calling of the reads with MiXCR, one entry per CDR3 protein. The sample consists of thousands of distinct CDR3 sequences, roughly 53% of them appearing once. Material: PBMCs, sequenced either directly or after in vitro stimulation (not recorded which). This chain connects TRBV7-6 to TRBJ1-5; D gene unclear. This receptor was obtained from a human donor in good health (CMV status not recorded). Some clones in this sample may be carry-over from other donors' samples. The CDR3 nucleotides read TGTTCCATCAGCCCCGAAACATACAGCAATCAGCCCCATCATTTT. Protein product: CSISPETYSNQPHHF.